The TCR beta chain under discussion was sequenced for a study of high-grade serous ovarian cancer treatment subgroups. Study summary: Each sample yielded on average 7,494 unique TCR beta rearrangements from around 15,000 reads. Whole-study results and caveats: These tumor repertoires lack spatial information from bulk sequencing. Different patients shared almost no repertoire; same-patient tumors shared roughly 0.1 to 0.8.

Here immunoSEQ multiplex PCR was the method, and the copy in TCRdb shows in-frame clones only, minus some. Of under 3,500 clones listed, about 70% are singletons. The tumor samples were collected prior to definitive surgery or chemotherapy. This CDR3 contains 15 residues. Comment on this clone: Its antigen remains unidentified. Different DNA sequences within this sample yield the same CDR3.

The sequence was collected from a human donor with high-grade serous ovarian cancer. The V and J genes are TRBV7-5 and TRBJ1-5. TRBV7-5 is shown as a pseudogene. Material for sequencing was tumor tissue. CDR3 DNA: TGTGCCAGAAGCTCCGGACCCCGCTGGACCATACCCCAGCATTTT. Its protein product is CARSSGPRWTIPQHF.